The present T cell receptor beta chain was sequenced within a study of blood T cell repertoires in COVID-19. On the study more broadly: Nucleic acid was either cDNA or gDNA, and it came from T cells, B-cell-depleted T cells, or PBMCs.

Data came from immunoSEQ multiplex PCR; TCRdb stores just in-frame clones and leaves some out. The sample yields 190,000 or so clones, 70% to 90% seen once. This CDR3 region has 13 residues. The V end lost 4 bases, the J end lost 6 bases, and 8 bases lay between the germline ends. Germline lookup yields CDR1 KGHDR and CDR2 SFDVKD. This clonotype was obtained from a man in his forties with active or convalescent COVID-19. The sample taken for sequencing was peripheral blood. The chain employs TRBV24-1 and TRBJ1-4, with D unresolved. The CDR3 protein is CATSEARDEKLFF. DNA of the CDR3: TGTGCCACCAGTGAAGCGAGGGATGAAAAACTGTTTTTT.